The present entry profiles one TCR beta chain with its context. With 5 bases clipped from V and 1 base from J, the junction kept 5 bases outside the gene matches. The CDR3 is made up of 14 amino acids. The germline gives CDR1 DFQATT, CDR2 SNEGSKA (reference sequence). This entry is derived from a study of T cell repertoires in cytomegalovirus infection. Study information: Matching HLA type and CMV infection were both indicated by public TCR beta signatures.

Each CDR3 protein gets one entry after TCRdb re-called the reads with MiXCR. The sample contains approximately 200,000 distinct CDR3 sequences, 28% of which appear only once. Sequenced material: PBMCs. This clonotype was obtained from a human donor in good health (CMV status not recorded). Some clones in this sample may be carry-over from other donors' samples. The chain carries TRBV20-1 and TRBJ2-5, with TRBD2 identical over 9 bases. For the CDR3, the DNA is TGCAGTGCTTTCCAAGCGGGGGGCCAAGAGACCCAGTACTTC. Translated: CSAFQAGGQETQYF.